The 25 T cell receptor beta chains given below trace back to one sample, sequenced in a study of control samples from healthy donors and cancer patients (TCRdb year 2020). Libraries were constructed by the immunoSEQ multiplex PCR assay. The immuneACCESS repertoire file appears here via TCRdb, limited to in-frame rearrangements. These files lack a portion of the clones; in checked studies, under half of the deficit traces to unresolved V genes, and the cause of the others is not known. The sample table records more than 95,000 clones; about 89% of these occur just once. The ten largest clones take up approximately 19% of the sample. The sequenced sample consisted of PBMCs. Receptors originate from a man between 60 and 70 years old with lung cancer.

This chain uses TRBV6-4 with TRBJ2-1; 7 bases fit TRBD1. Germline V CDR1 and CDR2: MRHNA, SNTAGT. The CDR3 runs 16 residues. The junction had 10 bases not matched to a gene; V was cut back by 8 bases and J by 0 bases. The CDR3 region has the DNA TGTGCCAGCTCCGGCCGACAGGGTAGCTCCTACAATGAGCAGTTCTTC. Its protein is CASSGRQGSSYNEQFF.

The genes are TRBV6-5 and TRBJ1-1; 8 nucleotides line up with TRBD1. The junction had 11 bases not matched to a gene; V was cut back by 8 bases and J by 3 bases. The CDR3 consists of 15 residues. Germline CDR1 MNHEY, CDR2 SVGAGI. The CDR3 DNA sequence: TGTGCCAGCGGAAACAGACAGGGGACGTACACTGAAGCTTTCTTT. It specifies CASGNRQGTYTEAFF.

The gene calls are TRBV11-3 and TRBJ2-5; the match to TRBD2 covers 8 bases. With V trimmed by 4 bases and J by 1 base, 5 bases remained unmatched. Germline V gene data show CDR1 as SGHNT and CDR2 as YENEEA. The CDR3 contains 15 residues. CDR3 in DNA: TGTGCCAGCAGCTCGGGGGGGGATGGCCAAGAGACCCAGTACTTC. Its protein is CASSSGGDGQETQYF.

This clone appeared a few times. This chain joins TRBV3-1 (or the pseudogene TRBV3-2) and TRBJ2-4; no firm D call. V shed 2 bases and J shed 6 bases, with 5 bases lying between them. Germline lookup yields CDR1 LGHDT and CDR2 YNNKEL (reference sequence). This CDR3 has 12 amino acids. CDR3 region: CASSQSGNIQYF. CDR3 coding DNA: TGTGCCAGCAGCCAATCGGGAAACATTCAGTACTTC.

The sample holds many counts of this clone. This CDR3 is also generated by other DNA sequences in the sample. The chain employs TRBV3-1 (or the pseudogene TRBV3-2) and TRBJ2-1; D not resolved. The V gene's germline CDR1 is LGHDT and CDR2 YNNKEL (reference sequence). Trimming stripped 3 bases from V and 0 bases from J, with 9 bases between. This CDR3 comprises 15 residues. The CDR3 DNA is TGTGCCAGCAGCCAGGTACTGAGCTCCTACAATGAGCAGTTCTTC. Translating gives CASSQVLSSYNEQFF.

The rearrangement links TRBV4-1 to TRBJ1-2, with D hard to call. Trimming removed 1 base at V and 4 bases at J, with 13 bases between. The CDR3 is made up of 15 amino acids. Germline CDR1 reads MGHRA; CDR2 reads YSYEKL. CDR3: CASSQGPQPSYGYTF. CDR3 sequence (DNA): TGCGCCAGCAGCCAAGGACCCCAACCTAGCTATGGCTACACCTTC.

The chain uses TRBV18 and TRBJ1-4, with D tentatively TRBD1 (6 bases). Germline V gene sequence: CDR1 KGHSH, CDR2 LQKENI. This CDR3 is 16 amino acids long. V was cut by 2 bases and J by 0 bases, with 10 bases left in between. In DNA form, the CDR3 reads TGTGCCAGCTCACCAACAGGGACGGCAACTAATGAAAAACTGTTTTTT. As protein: CASSPTGTATNEKLFF.

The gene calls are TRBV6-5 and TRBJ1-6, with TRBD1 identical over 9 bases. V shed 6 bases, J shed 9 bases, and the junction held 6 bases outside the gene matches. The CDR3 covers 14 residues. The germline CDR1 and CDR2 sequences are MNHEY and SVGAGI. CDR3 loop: CASRWGQGGSPLHF. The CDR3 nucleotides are TGTGCCAGCAGGTGGGGACAGGGTGGTTCACCCCTCCACTTT.

The CDR3 coding sequence is TGTGCCAGCAGCCAAGATTGGGCCAAGAGGGGAGAGGACTATGGCTACACCTTC. Translating it yields CASSQDWAKRGEDYGYTF. The rearrangement uses TRBV3-1 (or the pseudogene TRBV3-2) and TRBJ1-2, with TRBD1 as a possible D gene (5 bases). There are 18 residues in the CDR3. The germline V gene has CDR1 LGHDT and CDR2 YNNKEL (reference sequence). Trimming removed 0 bases from V and 3 bases from J, with 20 bases in between.

CDR3 loop: CASSRDPTGAANTGELFF. The CDR3 coding sequence is TGCGCCAGCAGCCGCGATCCGACAGGGGCCGCGAACACCGGGGAGCTGTTTTTT. The chain employs TRBV5-1 and TRBJ2-2; 8 bases agree with TRBD1. The junction had 11 bases not matched to a gene; V was cut back by 4 bases and J by 0 bases. Germline V gene data show CDR1 as SGHRS and CDR2 as YFSETQ. The CDR3 covers 18 residues.

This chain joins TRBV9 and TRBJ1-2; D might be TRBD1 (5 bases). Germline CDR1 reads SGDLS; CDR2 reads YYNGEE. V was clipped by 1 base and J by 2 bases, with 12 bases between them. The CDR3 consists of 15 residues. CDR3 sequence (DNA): TGTGCCAGCAGCGTACAGGGCAGTCAAAACTATGGCTACACCTTC. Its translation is CASSVQGSQNYGYTF.

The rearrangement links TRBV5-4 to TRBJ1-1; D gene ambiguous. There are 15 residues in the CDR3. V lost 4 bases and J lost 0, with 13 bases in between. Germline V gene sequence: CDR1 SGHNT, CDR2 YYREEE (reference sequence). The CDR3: CASSARRQLNTEAFF. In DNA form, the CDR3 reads TGTGCCAGCAGCGCTCGACGGCAATTGAACACTGAAGCTTTCTTT.

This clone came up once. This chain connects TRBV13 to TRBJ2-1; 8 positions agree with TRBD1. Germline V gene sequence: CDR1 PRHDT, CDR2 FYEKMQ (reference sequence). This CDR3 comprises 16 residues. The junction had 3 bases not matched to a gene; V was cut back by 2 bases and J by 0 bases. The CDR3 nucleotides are TGTGCCAGCAGCTTAAGGGACAGGAGCTCCTACAATGAGCAGTTCTTC. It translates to CASSLRDRSSYNEQFF.

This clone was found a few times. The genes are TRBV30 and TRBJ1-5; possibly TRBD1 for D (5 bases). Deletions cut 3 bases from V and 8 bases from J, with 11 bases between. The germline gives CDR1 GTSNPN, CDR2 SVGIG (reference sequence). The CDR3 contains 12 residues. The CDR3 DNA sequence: TGTGCCTGGAGCTTCGGGGGGAAGCCCCAGCATTTT. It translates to CAWSFGGKPQHF.

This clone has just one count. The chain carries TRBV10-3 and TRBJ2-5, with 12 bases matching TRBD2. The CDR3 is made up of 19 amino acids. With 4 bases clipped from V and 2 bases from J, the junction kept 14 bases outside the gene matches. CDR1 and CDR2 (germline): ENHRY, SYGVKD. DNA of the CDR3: TGTGCCATCAGTGGGGGTCCGGGACTAGCGGGTAGCGCTCAAGAGACCCAGTACTTC. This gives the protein CAISGGPGLAGSAQETQYF.

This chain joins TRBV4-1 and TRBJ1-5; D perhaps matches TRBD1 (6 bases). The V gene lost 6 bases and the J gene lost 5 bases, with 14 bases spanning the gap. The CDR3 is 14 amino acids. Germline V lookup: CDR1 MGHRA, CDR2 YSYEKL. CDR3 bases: TGCGCCAGCAGTTCCGACAGGTCCTATCAGCCCCAGCATTTT. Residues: CASSSDRSYQPQHF.

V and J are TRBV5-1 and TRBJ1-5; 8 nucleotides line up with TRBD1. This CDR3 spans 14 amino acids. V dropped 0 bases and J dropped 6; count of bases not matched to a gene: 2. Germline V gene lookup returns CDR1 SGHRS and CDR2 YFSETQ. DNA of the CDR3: TGCGCCAGCAGCTTGGTTCAGGGGGCTCAGCCCCAGCATTTT. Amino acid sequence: CASSLVQGAQPQHF. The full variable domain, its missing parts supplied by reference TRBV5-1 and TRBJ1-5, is KAGVTQTPRYLIKTRGQQVTLSCSPISGHRSVSWYQQTPGQGLQFLFEYFSETQRNKGNFPGRFSGRQFSNSRSEMNVSTLELGDSALYLCASSLVQGAQPQHFGDGTRLSIL.

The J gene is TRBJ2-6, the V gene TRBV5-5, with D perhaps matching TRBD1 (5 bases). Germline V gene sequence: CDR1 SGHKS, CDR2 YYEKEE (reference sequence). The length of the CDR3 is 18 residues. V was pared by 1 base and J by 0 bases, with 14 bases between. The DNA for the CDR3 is TGTGCCAGCAGCTTGACAGGTCTGCTCAGCTCTGGGGCCAACGTCCTGACTTTC. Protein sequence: CASSLTGLLSSGANVLTF.

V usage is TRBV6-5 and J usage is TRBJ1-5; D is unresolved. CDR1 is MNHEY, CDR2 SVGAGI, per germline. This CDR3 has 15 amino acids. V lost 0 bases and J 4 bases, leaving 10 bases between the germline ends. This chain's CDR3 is CASSYSRRTNQPQHF. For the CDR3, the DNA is TGTGCCAGCAGTTACTCTCGGAGAACTAATCAGCCCCAGCATTTT.

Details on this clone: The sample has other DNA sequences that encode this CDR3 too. The CDR3 reads CASSAGGLAGENTGELFF. The DNA of the CDR3 is TGTGCCAGCAGCGCTGGGGGGCTAGCGGGGGAGAACACCGGGGAGCTGTTTTTT. The chain carries TRBV7-3 and TRBJ2-2; 10 nucleotides agree with TRBD2. CDR1 is SGHTA and CDR2 is FQGTGA in the germline V gene. This CDR3 has 18 residues. After removal of 5 bases from V and 1 base from J, the junction contained 10 bases not matched to a gene.

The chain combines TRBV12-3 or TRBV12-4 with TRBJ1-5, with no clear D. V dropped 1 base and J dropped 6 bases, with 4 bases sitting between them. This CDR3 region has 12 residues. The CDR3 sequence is CASSLVGQPQHF. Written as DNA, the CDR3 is TGTGCCAGCAGTTTAGTAGGTCAGCCCCAGCATTTT.

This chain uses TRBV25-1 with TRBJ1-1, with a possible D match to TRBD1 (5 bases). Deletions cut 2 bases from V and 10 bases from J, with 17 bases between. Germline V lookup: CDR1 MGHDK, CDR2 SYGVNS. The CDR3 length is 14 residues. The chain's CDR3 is CASSEPGTKLGAFF. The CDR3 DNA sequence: TGTGCCAGCAGTGAACCTGGGACGAAACTGGGAGCTTTCTTT.

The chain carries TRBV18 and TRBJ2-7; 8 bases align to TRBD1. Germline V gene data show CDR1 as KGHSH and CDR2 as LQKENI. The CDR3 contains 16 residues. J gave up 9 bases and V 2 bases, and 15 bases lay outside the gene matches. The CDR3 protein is CASSPAALRTGIGQYV. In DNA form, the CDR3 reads TGTGCCAGCTCACCAGCAGCGCTACGGACAGGGATCGGGCAGTACGTC.

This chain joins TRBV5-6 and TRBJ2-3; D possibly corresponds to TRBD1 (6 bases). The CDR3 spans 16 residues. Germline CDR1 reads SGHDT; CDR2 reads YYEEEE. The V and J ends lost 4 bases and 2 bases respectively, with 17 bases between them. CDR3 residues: CASSPGGTRYTDTQYF. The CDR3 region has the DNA TGTGCCAGCAGCCCTGGGGGCACCCGATACACAGATACGCAGTATTTT.

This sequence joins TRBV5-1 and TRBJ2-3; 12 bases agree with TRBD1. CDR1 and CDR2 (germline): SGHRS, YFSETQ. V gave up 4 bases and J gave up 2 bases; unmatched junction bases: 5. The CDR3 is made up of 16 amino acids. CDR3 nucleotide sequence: TGCGCCAGCAGCCGTGGGACAGGGGGCCTCACAGATACGCAGTATTTT. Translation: CASSRGTGGLTDTQYF.